This T cell receptor beta chain was retrieved from a study of cytomegalovirus exposure and HLA in healthy donors. Germline assignment: CDR1 SGHRS and CDR2 YFSETQ. Germline trimming cut 4 bases from V and 3 bases from J; bases unmatched to any gene: 11. This CDR3 contains 16 residues. PCR was performed using 60 Vbeta and 13 Jbeta primers. Only in-frame clones appear in the TCRdb table, and some are missing; sequencing was by immunoSEQ multiplex PCR. The ten top clones account for approximately 5%, within a sample of tens of thousands of clones. The rearrangement joins TRBV5-1 to TRBJ2-7, with 9 bases fitting TRBD2. Material: PBMCs. This receptor was obtained from a man aged 25-40 years in good health and CMV-seropositive. As DNA, the CDR3 is TGCGCCAGCAGCCCCGGGGCTAGCGGGAACATCTACGAGCAGTACTTC. Residues: CASSPGASGNIYEQYF. Complete variable domain (other parts from reference TRBV5-1 and TRBJ2-7): KAGVTQTPRYLIKTRGQQVTLSCSPISGHRSVSWYQQTPGQGLQFLFEYFSETQRNKGNFPGRFSGRQFSNSRSEMNVSTLELGDSALYLCASSPGASGNIYEQYFGPGTRLTVT.